The entry that follows covers one T cell receptor beta chain sequence. The CDR3 runs 16 residues. J lost 0 bases, V lost 4 bases, and 7 bases had no gene match. Germline values: CDR1 SGDLS, CDR2 YYNGEE. This entry is derived from a study of control samples from healthy donors and cancer patients. Assay: immunoSEQ multiplex PCR; the TCRdb copy retains only in-frame clones and omits some. In the table there are around 100,000 clones, roughly 90% of which are singletons. The sequenced sample consisted of blood. The genes are TRBV9 and TRBJ1-3; 7 bases agree with TRBD1. The clonotype comes from a woman in her fifties or sixties in good health. The CDR3 DNA reads TGTGCCAGCAGCCCGGGACAGCCTCTCTCTGGAAACACCATATATTTT. Translation gives CASSPGQPLSGNTIYF.